The rows below give T cell receptor beta chains drawn from one sample of a study of vaccination and CD4 T cells after COVID-19. TCRdb analysed the PCR reads with MiXCR anew, one entry per CDR3 protein. The repertoire consists of about 18,000 distinct CDR3 sequences, with approximately 70% occurring once and the leading ten covering 4.5% to 7%. For these TCRs, the target antigens are not known. Sequencing was done on a sample of CD4+ T cells from blood, cultured in vitro. These receptors all come from a human donor who had recovered from COVID-19. Each CDR3 is given without its conserved first and last residue. D genes are given only for firm matches. For some rows the clone size is stated as once, few or many, or as a class when expanded; others skip it.

TRBD1 few TRBJ1-1 TRBV7-9 ASSRQGYFTEAF
- - TRBJ2-7 TRBV11-2 ASSRWGEQY
- few TRBJ1-2 TRBV10-3 AISDQAGSYGYT
TRBD2 - TRBJ2-1 TRBV6-2/TRBV6-3 ASSKTSGGSYNEQF
- - TRBJ2-1 TRBV7-9 ASSSAVGINEQF
- - TRBJ2-1 TRBV19 ASRELGSVGEQF
- - TRBJ2-2 TRBV20-1 SARFGRLPPGELF
TRBD2 - TRBJ2-3 TRBV7-9 ASSQGTSGSVDTQY
- - TRBJ2-1 TRBV11-2 ASTRGAGVYLGEQF
TRBD2 - TRBJ2-5 TRBV7-2 ASSWIAGRQETQY
TRBD1 - TRBJ1-5 TRBV19 ASSRRGTGDGTNQPQH
TRBD2 - TRBJ2-3 TRBV6-1 ASSEALIAGGPDTQY
- - TRBJ2-3 TRBV7-9 ASSIRRSGHSGDTQY
TRBD2 once - TRBV20-1 SARDLAGVETQY
- - TRBJ1-2 TRBV28 ASTRTAVNYGYT
- - TRBJ1-2 TRBV30 AWSQGVFGYT
- medium-sized TRBJ2-7 TRBV28 ASSHGTAGIGQY
- - TRBJ2-5 TRBV7-8 ASSYYTGPRETQY
- - TRBJ2-1 TRBV6-1 ASSKTGDEQF
- - TRBJ1-5 TRBV28 ASSLHNQPQH
TRBD2 - TRBJ2-3 TRBV20-1 SARPAGRTDTQY
- - TRBJ2-1 TRBV14 ASSQDGATGVRLF
TRBD2 - TRBJ2-1 TRBV28 ASSLGGYNEQF
TRBD1 - TRBJ1-2 TRBV19 ASIGAGDSYGYT
- few TRBJ1-3 TRBV6-1 ASSRDGSGNTIY
- few TRBJ1-2 TRBV7-2 ASSAGPSRWNYGYT
- - TRBJ1-2 TRBV7-9 ASSLDPDNNYGYT
- - TRBJ1-1 TRBV6-1 ASSPFRGTEAF
- few TRBJ1-4 TRBV27 ASTRGDGEKLF
TRBD1 - TRBJ2-2 TRBV27 ASRPDRVGTGELF
TRBD2 - TRBJ2-3 TRBV18 ASSRRLAGGPTDTQY
- - TRBJ1-1 TRBV20-1 SASFPTLSAEAF
TRBD2 - TRBJ2-1 TRBV4-1 ASSQDPSGAGGKYNEQF
- once TRBJ1-5 TRBV28 ASQNGGQGRLQPQH
TRBD2 medium-sized TRBJ2-3 TRBV10-1 ASSPAGFSTDTQY
- few TRBJ2-7 TRBV28 ASSLGRGSSYEQY
- - TRBJ2-4 TRBV20-1 SARRRWDPEVAKNIQY
TRBD2 - TRBJ2-1 TRBV28 ASSFGAGALTGNEQF
- - TRBJ1-1 TRBV20-1 SARKDLNTEAF
TRBD2 - TRBJ2-7 TRBV20-1 SAREAGGGGRGYEQY
- - TRBJ1-1 TRBV20-1 SARRTSGTEAF
- - TRBJ1-2 TRBV12-3/TRBV12-4 ASSPDGGVTLYGYT
- few TRBJ2-7 TRBV24-1 ATSDPSLGYEQY
- few TRBJ2-5 TRBV28 ASSLVEATQY
- - TRBJ2-7 TRBV20-1 SASLALSTSMY
- - TRBJ1-2 TRBV19 ASRIQGDYGYT
TRBD2 few TRBJ2-1 TRBV9 ASSVDGLELNEQF
TRBD1 few TRBJ1-2 TRBV18 ASSQEGGAGGYT
- - TRBJ1-2 TRBV20-1 SASRAATSYGYT
- - TRBJ1-1 TRBV10-2 ASSVRTNTEAF
- - TRBJ2-7 TRBV7-9 ASSLNTLANEQY